This paragraph reports one TCR beta chain. This record belongs to a study of radiation and T cells in renal cell carcinoma. Using immunoSEQ multiplex PCR, the repertoire was profiled, and TCRdb retains in-frame clones only, with some absent. The sample lists approximately 150,000 clones; 75% to 90% were seen once. As to time point: baseline pretreatment blood. Regarding treatment: 15 Gy SBRT to primary tumor, nephrectomy 4 weeks later. This renal cell carcinoma was of the clear cell type. The CDR3 sequence is 13 residues long. With 6 bases clipped from V and 4 bases from J, the junction kept 4 bases outside the gene matches. Germline V gives CDR1 MNHEY, CDR2 SMNVEV (reference sequence).

This receptor was taken from a woman in her 50s with renal cell carcinoma. Material: blood, obtained from a patient whose treatment included radiotherapy and nephrectomy. The rearrangement joins TRBV27 to TRBJ2-7; 9 bases map to TRBD1. In DNA form, the CDR3 reads TGTGCCAGCAGGGACAGGGGATTGTACGAGCAGTACTTC. It is translated as CASRDRGLYEQYF.